This T cell receptor (beta chain) was obtained from a study of shared clonotypes between healthy human individuals. Study conclusions and caveats: The researchers took only blood, and tissue repertoires probably look different. Memory subsets had estimated richness that was generally smaller than that of naive subsets.

Germline CDR1 and CDR2: MDHEN and SYDVKM. V lost 3 bases and J 2 bases, leaving 11 bases between the germline ends. The CDR3 has 14 amino acids. Libraries were prepared by immunoSEQ multiplex PCR; TCRdb keeps only in-frame clonotypes and omits some of them. The data contain about 1.1 million clones, roughly 80% of them singletons. Worth noting for this clone: Antigen: not known.

The chain has TRBV28 and TRBJ2-7; D may match TRBD1 or TRBD2 (6 bases each). Sample: memory CD4+ T cells from PBMCs. Noted subset: CD45RA-negative fraction. This TCR was recovered from a man aged 18 to 29 in good health. Some clones in this sample may be carry-over from other donors' samples. The CDR3 DNA follows: TGTGCCAGCAGTTTGGGGGGCTGGACCTACGAGCAGTACTTC. Amino acid sequence: CASSLGGWTYEQYF.